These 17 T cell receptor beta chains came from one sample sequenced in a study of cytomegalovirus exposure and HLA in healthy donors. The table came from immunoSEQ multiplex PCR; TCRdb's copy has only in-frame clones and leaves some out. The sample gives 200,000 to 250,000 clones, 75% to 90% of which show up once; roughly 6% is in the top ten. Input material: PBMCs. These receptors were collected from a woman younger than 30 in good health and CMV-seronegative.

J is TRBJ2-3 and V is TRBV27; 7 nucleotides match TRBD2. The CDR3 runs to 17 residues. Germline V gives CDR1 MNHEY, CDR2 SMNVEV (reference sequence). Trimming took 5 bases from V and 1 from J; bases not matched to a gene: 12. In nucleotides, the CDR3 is TGTGCCAGCAGTCCGGGACTATCCTCTTTTCGCACAGATACGCAGTATTTT. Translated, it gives CASSPGLSSFRTDTQYF.

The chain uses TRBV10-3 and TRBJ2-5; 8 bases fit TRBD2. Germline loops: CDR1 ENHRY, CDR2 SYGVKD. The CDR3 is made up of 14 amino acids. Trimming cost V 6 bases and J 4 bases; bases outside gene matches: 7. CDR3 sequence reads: CAIRGSGVRETQYF. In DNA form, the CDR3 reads TGTGCCATCAGGGGTAGCGGGGTCCGAGAGACCCAGTACTTC.

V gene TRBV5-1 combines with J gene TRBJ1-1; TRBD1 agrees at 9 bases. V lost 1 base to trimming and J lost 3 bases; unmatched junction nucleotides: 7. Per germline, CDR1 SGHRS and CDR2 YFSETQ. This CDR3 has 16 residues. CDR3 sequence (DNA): TGCGCCAGCAGCTTGACGACAGGGGGTGGGCACACTGAAGCTTTCTTT. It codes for CASSLTTGGGHTEAFF. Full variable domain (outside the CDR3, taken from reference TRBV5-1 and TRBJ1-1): KAGVTQTPRYLIKTRGQQVTLSCSPISGHRSVSWYQQTPGQGLQFLFEYFSETQRNKGNFPGRFSGRQFSNSRSEMNVSTLELGDSALYLCASSLTTGGGHTEAFFGQGTRLTVV.

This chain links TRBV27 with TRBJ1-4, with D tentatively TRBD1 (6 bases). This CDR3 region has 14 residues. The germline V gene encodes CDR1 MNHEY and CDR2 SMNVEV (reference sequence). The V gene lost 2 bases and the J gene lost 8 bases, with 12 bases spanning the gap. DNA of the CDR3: TGTGCCAGCAGTTTAGGGCAGGGGCAGGAAAAACTGTTTTTT. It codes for CASSLGQGQEKLFF.

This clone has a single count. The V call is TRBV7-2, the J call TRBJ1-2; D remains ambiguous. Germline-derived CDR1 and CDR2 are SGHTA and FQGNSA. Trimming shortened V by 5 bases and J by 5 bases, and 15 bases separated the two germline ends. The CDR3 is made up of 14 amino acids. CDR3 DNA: TGTGCCAGCAGCCCACGAGCCGGACCGTATGGCTACACCTTC. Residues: CASSPRAGPYGYTF.

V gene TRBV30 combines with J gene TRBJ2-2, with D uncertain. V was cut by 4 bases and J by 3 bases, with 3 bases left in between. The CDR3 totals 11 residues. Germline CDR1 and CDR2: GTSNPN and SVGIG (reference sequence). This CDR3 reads CAWTDTGELFF. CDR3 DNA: TGTGCCTGGACAGACACCGGGGAGCTGTTTTTT.

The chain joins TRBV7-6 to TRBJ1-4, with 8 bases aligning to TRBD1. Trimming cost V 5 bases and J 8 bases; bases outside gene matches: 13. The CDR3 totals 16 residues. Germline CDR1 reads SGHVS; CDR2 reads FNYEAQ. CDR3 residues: CASSPSLDRVREKLFF. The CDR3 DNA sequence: TGTGCCAGCAGCCCAAGTTTGGACAGGGTGCGCGAAAAACTGTTTTTT. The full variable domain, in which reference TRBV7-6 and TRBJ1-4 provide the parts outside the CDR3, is GAGVSQSPRYKVTKRGQDVALRCDPISGHVSLYWYRQALGQGPEFLTYFNYEAQQDKSGLPNDRFSAERPEGSISTLTIQRTEQRDSAMYRCASSPSLDRVREKLFFGSGTQLSVL.

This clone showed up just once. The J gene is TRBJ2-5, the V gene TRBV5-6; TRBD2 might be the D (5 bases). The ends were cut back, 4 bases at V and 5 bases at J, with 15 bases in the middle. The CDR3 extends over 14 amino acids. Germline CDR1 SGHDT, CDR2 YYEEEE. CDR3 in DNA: TGTGCCAGCAGCCCTGGTGAGGGCGGGGAGACCCAGTACTTC. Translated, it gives CASSPGEGGETQYF. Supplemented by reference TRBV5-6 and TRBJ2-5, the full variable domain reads DAGVTQSPTHLIKTRGQQVTLRCSPKSGHDTVSWYQQALGQGPQFIFQYYEEEERQRGNFPDRFSGHQFPNYSSELNVNALLLGDSALYLCASSPGEGGETQYFGPGTRLLVL.

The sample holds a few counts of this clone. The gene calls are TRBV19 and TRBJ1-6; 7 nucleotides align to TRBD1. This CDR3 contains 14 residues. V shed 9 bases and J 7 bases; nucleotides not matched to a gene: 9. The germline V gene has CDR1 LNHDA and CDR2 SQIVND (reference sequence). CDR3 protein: CASLDRARNSPLHF. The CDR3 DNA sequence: TGTGCCAGCTTAGACAGGGCGAGAAATTCACCCCTCCACTTT.

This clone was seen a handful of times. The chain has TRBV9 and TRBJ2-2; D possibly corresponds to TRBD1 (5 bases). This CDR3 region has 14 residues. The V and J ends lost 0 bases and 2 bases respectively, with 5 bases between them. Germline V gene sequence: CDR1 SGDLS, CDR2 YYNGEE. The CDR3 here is CASSVGGNTGELFF. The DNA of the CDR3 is TGTGCCAGCAGCGTAGGGGGCAACACCGGGGAGCTGTTTTTT. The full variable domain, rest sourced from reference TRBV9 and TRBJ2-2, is DSGVTQTPKHLITATGQRVTLRCSPRSGDLSVYWYQQSLDQGLQFLIQYYNGEERAKGNILERFSAQQFPDLHSELNLSSLELGDSALYFCASSVGGNTGELFFGEGSRLTVL.

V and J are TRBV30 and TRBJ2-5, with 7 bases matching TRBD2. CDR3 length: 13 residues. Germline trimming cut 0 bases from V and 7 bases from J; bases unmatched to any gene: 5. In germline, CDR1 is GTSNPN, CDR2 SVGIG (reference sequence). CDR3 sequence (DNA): TGTGCCTGGAGTGTAGGAGGGGAGGGGACCCAGTACTTC. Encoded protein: CAWSVGGEGTQYF.

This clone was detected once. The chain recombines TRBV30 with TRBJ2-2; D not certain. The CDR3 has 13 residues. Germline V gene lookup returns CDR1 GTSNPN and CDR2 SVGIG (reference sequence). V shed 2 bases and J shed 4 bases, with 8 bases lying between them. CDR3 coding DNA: TGTGCCTGGAGTTTGTTAAGCACCGGGGAGCTGTTTTTT. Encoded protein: CAWSLLSTGELFF. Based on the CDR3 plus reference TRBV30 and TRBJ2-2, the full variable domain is SQTIHQWPATLVQPVGSPLSLECTVEGTSNPNLYWYRQAAGRGLQLLFYSVGIGQISSEVPQNLSASRPQDRQFILSSKKLLLSDSGFYLCAWSLLSTGELFFGEGSRLTVL.

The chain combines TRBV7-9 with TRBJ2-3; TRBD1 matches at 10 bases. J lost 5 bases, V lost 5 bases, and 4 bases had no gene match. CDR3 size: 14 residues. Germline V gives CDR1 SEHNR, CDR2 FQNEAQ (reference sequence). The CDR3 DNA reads TGTGCCAGCAGCCCGGGACAGGGGAGAGATACGCAGTATTTT. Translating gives CASSPGQGRDTQYF.

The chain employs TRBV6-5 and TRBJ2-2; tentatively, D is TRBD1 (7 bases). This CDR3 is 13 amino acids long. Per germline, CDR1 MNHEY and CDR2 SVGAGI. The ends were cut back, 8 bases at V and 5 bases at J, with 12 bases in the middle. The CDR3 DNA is TGTGCCAGCCACAGGGGAGGAACCGGGGAGCTGTTTTTT. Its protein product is CASHRGGTGELFF.

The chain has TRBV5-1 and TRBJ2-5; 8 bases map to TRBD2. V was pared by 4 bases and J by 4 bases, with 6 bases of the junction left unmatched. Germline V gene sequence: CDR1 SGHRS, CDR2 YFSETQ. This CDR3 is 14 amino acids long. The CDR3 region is CASSRRGGRETQYF. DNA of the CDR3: TGCGCCAGCAGCCGTCGGGGGGGACGAGAGACCCAGTACTTC.

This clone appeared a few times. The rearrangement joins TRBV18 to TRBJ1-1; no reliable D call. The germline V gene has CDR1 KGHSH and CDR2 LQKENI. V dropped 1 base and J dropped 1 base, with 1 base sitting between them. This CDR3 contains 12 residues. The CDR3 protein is CASSPQNTEAFF. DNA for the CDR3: TGTGCCAGCTCACCACAGAACACTGAAGCTTTCTTT.

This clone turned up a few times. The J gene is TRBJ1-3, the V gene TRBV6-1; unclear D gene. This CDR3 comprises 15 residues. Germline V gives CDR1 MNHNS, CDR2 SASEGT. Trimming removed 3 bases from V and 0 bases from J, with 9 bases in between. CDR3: CASSESRGSGNTIYF. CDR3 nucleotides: TGTGCCAGCAGTGAGTCCCGGGGCTCTGGAAACACCATATATTTT.